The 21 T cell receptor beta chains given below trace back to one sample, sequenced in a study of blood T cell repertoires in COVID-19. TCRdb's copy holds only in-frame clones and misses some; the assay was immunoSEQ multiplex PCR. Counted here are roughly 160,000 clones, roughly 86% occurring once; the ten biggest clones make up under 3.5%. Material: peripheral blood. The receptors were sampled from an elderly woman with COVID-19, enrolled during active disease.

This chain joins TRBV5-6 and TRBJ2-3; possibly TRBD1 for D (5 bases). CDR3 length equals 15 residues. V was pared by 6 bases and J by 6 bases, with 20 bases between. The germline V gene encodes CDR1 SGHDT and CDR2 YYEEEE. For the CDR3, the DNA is TGTGCCAGCACCCGTACCCCCCAGGGCTGGGATACGCAGTATTTT. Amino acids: CASTRTPQGWDTQYF.

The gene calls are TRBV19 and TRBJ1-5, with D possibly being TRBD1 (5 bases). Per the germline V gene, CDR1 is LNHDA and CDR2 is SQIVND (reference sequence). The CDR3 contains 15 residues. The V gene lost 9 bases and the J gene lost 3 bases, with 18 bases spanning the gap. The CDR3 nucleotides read TGTGCCAGCACCCCGCGGGGGGGATACAATCAGCCCCAGCATTTT. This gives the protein CASTPRGGYNQPQHF.

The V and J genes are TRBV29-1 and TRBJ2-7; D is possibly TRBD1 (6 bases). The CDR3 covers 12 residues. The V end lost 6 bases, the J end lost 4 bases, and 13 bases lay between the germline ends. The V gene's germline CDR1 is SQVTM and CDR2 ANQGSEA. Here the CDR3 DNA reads TGCAGCGTCCGGACAGTAGCGTACGAGCAGTACTTC. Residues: CSVRTVAYEQYF.

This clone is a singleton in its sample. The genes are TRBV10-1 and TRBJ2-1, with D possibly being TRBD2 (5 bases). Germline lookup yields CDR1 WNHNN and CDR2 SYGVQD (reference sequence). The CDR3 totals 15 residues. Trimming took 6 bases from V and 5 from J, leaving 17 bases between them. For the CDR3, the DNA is TGCGCCAGCAGCCCCATGGGCGGGTTAGACAATGAGCAGTTCTTC. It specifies CASSPMGGLDNEQFF.

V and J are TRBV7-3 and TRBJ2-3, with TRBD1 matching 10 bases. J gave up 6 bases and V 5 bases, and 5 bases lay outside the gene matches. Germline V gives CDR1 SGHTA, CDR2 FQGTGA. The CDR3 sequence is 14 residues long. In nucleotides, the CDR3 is TGTGCCAGCAGCCTGGACAGGGGGTCCGATACGCAGTATTTT. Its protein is CASSLDRGSDTQYF.

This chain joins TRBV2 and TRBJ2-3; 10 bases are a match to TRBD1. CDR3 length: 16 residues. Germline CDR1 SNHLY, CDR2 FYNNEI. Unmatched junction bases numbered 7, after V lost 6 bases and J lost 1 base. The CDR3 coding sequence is TGTGCCAGCAGCAAAGACAGGGGGCTTGGCACAGATACGCAGTATTTT. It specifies CASSKDRGLGTDTQYF.

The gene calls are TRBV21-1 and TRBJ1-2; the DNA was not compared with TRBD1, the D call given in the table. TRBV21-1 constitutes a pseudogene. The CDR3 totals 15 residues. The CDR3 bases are TGTGCCAGCAGCAACAAGGACAGGGTAAACTATGGCTACACCTTC. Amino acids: CASSNKDRVNYGYTF.

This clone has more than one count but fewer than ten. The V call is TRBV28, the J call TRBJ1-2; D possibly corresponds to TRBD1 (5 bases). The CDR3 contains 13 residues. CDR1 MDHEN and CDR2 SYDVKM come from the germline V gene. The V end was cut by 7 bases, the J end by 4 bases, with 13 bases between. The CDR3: CASTLVQGYGYTF. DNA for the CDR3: TGTGCCAGCACCCTGGTTCAGGGCTATGGCTACACCTTC.

CDR3 in amino acids: CASSWGLAGGRETQYF. CDR3 nucleotide sequence: TGTGCCAGCAGCTGGGGACTAGCGGGAGGGCGGGAGACCCAGTACTTC. J is TRBJ2-5 and V is TRBV28, with TRBD2 matching 16 bases. The CDR3 runs to 16 residues. With 6 bases clipped from V and 5 bases from J, the junction kept 6 bases outside the gene matches. Per the germline V gene, CDR1 is MDHEN and CDR2 is SYDVKM.

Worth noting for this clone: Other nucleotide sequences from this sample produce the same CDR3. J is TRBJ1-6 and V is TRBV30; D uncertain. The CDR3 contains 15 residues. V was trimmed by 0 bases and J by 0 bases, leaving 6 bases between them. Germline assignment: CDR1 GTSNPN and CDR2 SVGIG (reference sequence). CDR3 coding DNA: TGTGCCTGGAGTGTTGGGAGCTCCTATAATTCACCCCTCCACTTT. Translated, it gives CAWSVGSSYNSPLHF.

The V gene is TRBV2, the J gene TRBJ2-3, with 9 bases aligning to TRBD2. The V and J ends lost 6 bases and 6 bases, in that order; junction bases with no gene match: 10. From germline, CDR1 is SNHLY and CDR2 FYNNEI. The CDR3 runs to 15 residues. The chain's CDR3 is CASSAAGGSGDTQYF. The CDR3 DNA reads TGTGCCAGCAGCGCAGCGGGGGGTTCGGGGGATACGCAGTATTTT.

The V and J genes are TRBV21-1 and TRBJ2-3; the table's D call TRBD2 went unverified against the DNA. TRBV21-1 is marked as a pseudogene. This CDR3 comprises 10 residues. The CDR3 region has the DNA TGTGCCAGTACTATGGATACGCAGTATTTT. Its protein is CASTMDTQYF.

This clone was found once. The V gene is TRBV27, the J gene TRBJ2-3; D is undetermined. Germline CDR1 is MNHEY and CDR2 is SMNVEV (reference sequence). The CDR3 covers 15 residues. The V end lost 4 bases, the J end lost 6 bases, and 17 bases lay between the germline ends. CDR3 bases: TGTGCCAGCAGTTCGACATCGGCCCACCCCGATACGCAGTATTTT. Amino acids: CASSSTSAHPDTQYF.

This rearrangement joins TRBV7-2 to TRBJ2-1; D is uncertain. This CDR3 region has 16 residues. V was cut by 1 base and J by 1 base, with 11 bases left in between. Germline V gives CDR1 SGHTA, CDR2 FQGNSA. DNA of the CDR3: TGTGCCAGCAGCTTAGATGGTACCGGTTCCTACAATGAGCAGTTCTTC. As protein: CASSLDGTGSYNEQFF.

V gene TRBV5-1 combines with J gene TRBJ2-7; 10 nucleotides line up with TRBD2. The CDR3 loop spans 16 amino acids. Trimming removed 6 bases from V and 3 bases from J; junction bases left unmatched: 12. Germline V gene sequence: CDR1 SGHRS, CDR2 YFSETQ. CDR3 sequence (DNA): TGCGCCAGCACCGTTGGGGGACTAGCGATCGGCTACGAGCAGTACTTC. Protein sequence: CASTVGGLAIGYEQYF.

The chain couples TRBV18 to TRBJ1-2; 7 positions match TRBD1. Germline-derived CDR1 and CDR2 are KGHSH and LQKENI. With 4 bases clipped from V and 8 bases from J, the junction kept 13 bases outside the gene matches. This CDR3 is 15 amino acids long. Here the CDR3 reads CASSRDTPGQRGYTF. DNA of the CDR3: TGTGCCAGCTCACGAGATACCCCGGGACAGAGGGGCTACACCTTC.

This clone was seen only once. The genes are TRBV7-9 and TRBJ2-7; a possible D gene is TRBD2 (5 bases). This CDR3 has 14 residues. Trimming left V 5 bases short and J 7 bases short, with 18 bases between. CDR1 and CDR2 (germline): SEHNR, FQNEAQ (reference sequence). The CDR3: CASSLTGNPGEQYF. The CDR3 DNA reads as TGTGCCAGCAGCCTCACCGGGAACCCGGGAGAGCAGTACTTC. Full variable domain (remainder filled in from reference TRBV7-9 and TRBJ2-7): DTGVSQNPRHKITKRGQNVTFRCDPISEHNRLYWYRQTLGQGPEFLTYFQNEAQLEKSRLLSDRFSAERPKGSFSTLEIQRTEQGDSAMYLCASSLTGNPGEQYFGPGTRLTVT.

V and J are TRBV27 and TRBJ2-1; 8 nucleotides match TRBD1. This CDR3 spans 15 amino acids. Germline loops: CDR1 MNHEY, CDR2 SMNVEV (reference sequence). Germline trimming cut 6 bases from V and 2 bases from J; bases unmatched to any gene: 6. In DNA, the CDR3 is TGTGCCAGCAGCAAGGACAGGGAACCCTACAATGAGCAGTTCTTC. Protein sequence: CASSKDREPYNEQFF.

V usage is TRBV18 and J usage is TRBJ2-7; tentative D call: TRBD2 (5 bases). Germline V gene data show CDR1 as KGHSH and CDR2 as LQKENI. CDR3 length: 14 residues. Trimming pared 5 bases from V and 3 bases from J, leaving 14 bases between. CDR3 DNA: TGTGCCAGCTCAGGACGAGTCAGCGGCTACGAGCAGTACTTC. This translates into CASSGRVSGYEQYF.

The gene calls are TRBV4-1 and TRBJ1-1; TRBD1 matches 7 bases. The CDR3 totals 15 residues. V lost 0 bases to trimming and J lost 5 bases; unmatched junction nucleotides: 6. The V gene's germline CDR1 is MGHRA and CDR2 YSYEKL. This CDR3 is CASSQEEGAGTEAFF. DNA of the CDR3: TGCGCCAGCAGCCAAGAGGAGGGGGCCGGGACTGAAGCTTTCTTT.

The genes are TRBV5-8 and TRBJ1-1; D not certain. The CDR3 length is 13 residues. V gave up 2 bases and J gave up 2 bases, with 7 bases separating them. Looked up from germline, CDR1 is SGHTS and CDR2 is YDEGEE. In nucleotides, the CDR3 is TGTGCCAGCAGCTTTGGCAGAAACACTGAAGCTTTCTTT. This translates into CASSFGRNTEAFF.